Below, one T cell receptor beta chain is given with its context. Its antigen is undetermined. Researchers tagged individual cDNA molecules with unique molecular identifiers. Each CDR3 protein is one row after TCRdb ran MiXCR on the 5' RACE reads. In the table there are roughly 86,000 distinct CDR3 sequences, roughly 15% of which are singletons. The sample comes from a study of early T cells in non-severe SARS-CoV-2 infection. Across the whole study: Sequenced bulk RNA came from whole blood that was unsorted, and chains were unpaired.

Points from the study as a whole: VDJdb-based matching was biased toward anti-spike CD8 responses and missed private and CD4 specificities.

CDR1 is WNHNN, CDR2 SYGVQD, per germline (reference sequence). This CDR3 region has 14 residues. V lost 0 bases to trimming and J lost 11 bases, with 13 bases between them. The clonotype was recovered from an adult who was a healthcare worker with PCR-confirmed SARS-CoV-2 infection or an uninfected control (not recorded which). Specimen: whole blood. This chain connects TRBV10-1 to TRBJ2-2; D tentatively reads TRBD1 or TRBD2 (6 bases each). This chain's CDR3 is CASSESPGARELFF. The CDR3 DNA follows: TGCGCCAGCAGTGAGTCCCCGGGGGCTAGAGAGCTGTTTTTT.